The clone carrying this TCR beta chain was detected many times. Its antigen is still unknown. This specimen comes from a study of CD8+CD57+ T cells in acquired aplastic anemia. Study in general: Sorted CD4+ and CD8+ cells yielded DNA averaging approximately 3.4 ug.

Study results and limitations: Sharing between patients and controls was observed for around 30 CD8+ CDR3 sequences.

Sequencing involved patients with CD8+CD57+ cell expansion previously shown by flow cytometry. Profiling of TCR beta VDJ combinations and CDR3 sequences used genomic DNA as template. MiXCR, applied by TCRdb to the reads, yields one record per CDR3 protein. The data hold some 120,000 distinct CDR3 sequences, with 30% to 45% observed a single time. The origin of this receptor is a human donor with aplastic anemia. Specimen: sorted CD4+, CD8+, or CD8+CD57+ T cells (not recorded which) from PBMCs.

The CDR3 DNA sequence: TGTGCCACCAGTGATTTAGGGCTTGGAGGCTACACCTTC. Residues: CATSDLGLGGYTF. The chain uses TRBV24-1 and TRBJ1-2, with D unresolved. V lost 1 base to trimming and J lost 8 bases, with 10 bases between them. The CDR3 extends over 13 amino acids. Germline assignment: CDR1 KGHDR and CDR2 SFDVKD.